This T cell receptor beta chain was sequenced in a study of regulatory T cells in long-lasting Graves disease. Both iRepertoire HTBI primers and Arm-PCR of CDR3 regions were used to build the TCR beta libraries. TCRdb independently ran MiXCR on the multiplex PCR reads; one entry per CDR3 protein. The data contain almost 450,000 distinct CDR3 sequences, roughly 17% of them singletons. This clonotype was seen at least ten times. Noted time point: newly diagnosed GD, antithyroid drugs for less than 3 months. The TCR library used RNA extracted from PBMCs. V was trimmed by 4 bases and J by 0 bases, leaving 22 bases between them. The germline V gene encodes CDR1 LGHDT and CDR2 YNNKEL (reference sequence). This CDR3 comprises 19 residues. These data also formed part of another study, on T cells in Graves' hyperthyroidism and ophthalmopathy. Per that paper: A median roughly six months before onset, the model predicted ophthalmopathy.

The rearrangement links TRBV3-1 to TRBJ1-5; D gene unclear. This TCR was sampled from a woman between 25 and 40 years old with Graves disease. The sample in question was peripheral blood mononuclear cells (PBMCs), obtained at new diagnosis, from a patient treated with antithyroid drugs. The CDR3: CASSPGSHSMISSNQPQHF. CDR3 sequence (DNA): TGTGCCAGCAGCCCCGGCAGCCATAGCATGATCTCTAGCAATCAGCCCCAGCATTTT.